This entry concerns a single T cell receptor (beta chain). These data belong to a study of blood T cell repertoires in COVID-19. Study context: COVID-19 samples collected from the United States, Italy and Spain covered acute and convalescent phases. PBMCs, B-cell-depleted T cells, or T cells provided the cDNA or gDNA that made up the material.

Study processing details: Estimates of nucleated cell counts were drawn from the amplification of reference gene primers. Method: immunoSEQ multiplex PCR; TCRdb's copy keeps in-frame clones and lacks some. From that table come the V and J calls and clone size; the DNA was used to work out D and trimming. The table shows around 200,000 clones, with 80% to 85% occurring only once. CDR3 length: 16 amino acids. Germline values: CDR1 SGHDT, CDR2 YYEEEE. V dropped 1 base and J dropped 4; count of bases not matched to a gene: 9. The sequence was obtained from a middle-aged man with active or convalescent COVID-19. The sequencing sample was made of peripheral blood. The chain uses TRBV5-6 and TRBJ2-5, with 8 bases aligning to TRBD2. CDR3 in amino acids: CASSLSGGAYGETQYF. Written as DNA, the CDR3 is TGTGCCAGCAGCTTGTCCGGGGGGGCCTATGGAGAGACCCAGTACTTC.